The T cell receptor beta chain described here comes from a study of OX40 agonist ivuxolimab in advanced cancers. Study findings and constraints: With doses of 0.1-3.0 mg/kg, partial responders showed among the lowest clonal expansion.

Generated by immunoSEQ multiplex PCR, the TCRdb table keeps only in-frame clones and is missing some. The table includes more than 70,000 clones, approximately 83% detected once. Turning to this clone: Its specificity is not known.

This CDR3 region has 17 residues. The sample was CD4+ or CD8+ T cells sorted from blood, taken in a trial of the OX40 agonist ivuxolimab. The chain links TRBV7-5 to TRBJ2-5; the table names TRBD1, a call not compared with the DNA. TRBV7-5 represents a pseudogene. The TCR was taken from an adult with an advanced solid tumor such as melanoma, head and neck, liver or kidney cancer. CDR3 loop: CARSRRGTGWAQETQYF. The CDR3 nucleotides are TGTGCCAGAAGCAGGAGGGGGACAGGGTGGGCCCAAGAGACCCAGTACTTC.